The rows below give T cell receptor beta chains drawn from one sample of a study of cytomegalovirus exposure and HLA in healthy donors. The data were produced by immunoSEQ multiplex PCR, yet TCRdb's version contains in-frame clones alone and is incomplete. The sample includes 90,000 to 110,000 clones, approximately 82% of them seen just once. Sequences were obtained from PBMCs. Every receptor here comes from a man aged 40-50 years in good health and CMV-seropositive. CDR3s include the opening cysteine and the closing phenylalanine or tryptophan. A D gene is named only where the DNA matches it firmly. The size entry is marked missing in some rows and otherwise reads once, few, many or a size class.

d_gene | j_gene | v_gene | abundance | CDR3nt | CDR3aa
- | TRBJ1-1 | TRBV19 | few | TGTGCCAGTAGTCCCCGGGAGAGGGCCACTGAAGCTTTCTTT | CASSPRERATEAFF
- | TRBJ2-2 | TRBV27 | - | TGTGCCAGCAGTTTACAGTACAGAAACACCGGGGAGCTGTTTTTT | CASSLQYRNTGELFF
- | TRBJ1-1 | TRBV7-2 | - | TGTGCCAGCAGCTTACTATACCTGAACACTGAAGCTTTCTTT | CASSLLYLNTEAFF
- | TRBJ1-3 | TRBV6-5 | - | TGTGCCAGCAGTTACTCGCAGGGTACCTCTGGAAACACCATATATTTT | CASSYSQGTSGNTIYF
TRBD2 | TRBJ2-3 | TRBV19 | - | TGTGCCAGTAGTGAGAATCTAGCGGGAAGCACAGATACGCAGTATTTT | CASSENLAGSTDTQYF
- | TRBJ1-5 | TRBV5-5 | - | TGTGCCAGCAGCGATACAGGTACTTATCAGCCCCAGCATTTT | CASSDTGTYQPQHF
TRBD2 | TRBJ2-7 | TRBV4-2 | - | TGTGCCAGCAGCCAAGACGACAGCGGGGGGGCCTACGAGCAGTACTTC | CASSQDDSGGAYEQYF
TRBD2 | TRBJ2-7 | TRBV7-2 | - | TGTGCCAGCAGCCCGGTGGGCGGGAGGAACACCTACGAGCAGTACTTC | CASSPVGGRNTYEQYF
TRBD2 | TRBJ2-1 | TRBV7-2 | - | TGTGCCAGCGTCACGGGGCTAGCGGTATACAATGAGCAGTTCTTC | CASVTGLAVYNEQFF
TRBD2 | TRBJ2-3 | TRBV30 | few | TGTGCCTGGAGAGATGGTAGCGGGAGAGCCGCAGATACGCAGTATTTT | CAWRDGSGRAADTQYF
- | TRBJ2-5 | TRBV7-9 | - | TGTGCCAGCAGCCCACTCGGAGGGCAAGAGACCCAGTACTTC | CASSPLGGQETQYF
- | TRBJ1-6 | TRBV28 | - | TGTGCCAGCAGAACCGAAGGCAGGGGCAATTCACCCCTCCACTTT | CASRTEGRGNSPLHF
- | TRBJ2-2 | TRBV5-5 | - | TGTGCCAGCAGCTTGGCAGGAACCGGGGAGCTGTTTTTT | CASSLAGTGELFF
TRBD1 | TRBJ2-1 | TRBV19 | - | TGTGCCAGTAGTCCCGGGACAGGGCCGGGTGAGCAGTTCTTC | CASSPGTGPGEQFF
- | TRBJ1-6 | TRBV5-4 | - | TGTGCCAGCAGCTCCGGACAGACAAATACCCTTTATAATTCACCCCTCCACTTT | CASSSGQTNTLYNSPLHF
- | TRBJ2-5 | TRBV27 | - | TGTGCCAGCAGTCCAATACAGGAGCTCCAAGAGACCCAGTACTTC | CASSPIQELQETQYF
- | TRBJ2-5 | TRBV6-6 | - | TGTGCCAGCAGTCGACTAGAGCAAGAGACCCAGTACTTC | CASSRLEQETQYF
- | TRBJ1-1 | TRBV28 | - | TGTGCCAGCAGGGGGCTCAACACTGAAGCTTTCTTT | CASRGLNTEAFF
TRBD1 | TRBJ1-4 | TRBV7-2 | - | TGTGCCAGCAGCTTAGAGTGGGACAGACTGTTTTTT | CASSLEWDRLFF
- | TRBJ2-7 | TRBV28 | few | TGTGCCAGCAGTCCTACCAGGCGGGGTCGCTACTACGAGCAGTACTTC | CASSPTRRGRYYEQYF
- | TRBJ2-7 | TRBV21-1 | few | TGTGCCAGCAGCCGGACAGGGTGCGAGCAGTACTTC | CASSRTGCEQYF
TRBD1 | TRBJ2-7 | TRBV11-2 | - | TGTGCCAGCAGCCCTCCGGGACAGGGACTCTACGAGCAGTACTTC | CASSPPGQGLYEQYF
- | TRBJ1-1 | TRBV28 | - | TGTGCCAGCAGTTTACCAGTGAATACTGAAGCTTTCTTT | CASSLPVNTEAFF
TRBD2 | TRBJ2-3 | TRBV10-3 | - | TGTGCCATCAGTGTCACTAGCGGGAGATCGGATACGCAGTATTTT | CAISVTSGRSDTQYF
- | TRBJ1-2 | TRBV5-4 | - | TGTGCCAGCAGCTTACAGGGATCTACTAACTATGGCTACACCTTC | CASSLQGSTNYGYTF
- | TRBJ1-2 | TRBV29-1 | - | TGCAGCGCCGCTACGGGCTATGGCTACACCTTC | CSAATGYGYTF
- | TRBJ2-3 | TRBV18 | - | TGTGCCAGCTCACCCTCACGGGTCAGCGATACGCAGTATTTT | CASSPSRVSDTQYF
TRBD2 | TRBJ2-7 | TRBV5-1 | - | TGCGCCAGCAGCTCCGGGACTAGCGGGAGGGGAGGCTACGAGCAGTACTTC | CASSSGTSGRGGYEQYF
- | TRBJ1-2 | TRBV19 | - | TGTGCCAGTAGTATAAGAAACAGGGAGAACTATGGCTACACCTTC | CASSIRNRENYGYTF
- | TRBJ2-7 | TRBV10-2 | - | TGCGCCAGCTCGAGGGACTCCTACGAGCAGTACTTC | CASSRDSYEQYF
TRBD2 | TRBJ2-5 | TRBV10-2 | - | TGCGCCAGCAGTGAGGGGACTAAGGCGGAGACCCAGTACTTC | CASSEGTKAETQYF
- | TRBJ2-3 | TRBV7-9 | - | TGTGCCAGCAGCTTAGCGCTGTCTTTGCTAGCACTTAGGGATACGCAGTATTTT | CASSLALSLLALRDTQYF
- | TRBJ1-1 | TRBV9 | - | TGTGCCAGCAGCGTGTCAGGGGTGGGGAACACTGAAGCTTTCTTT | CASSVSGVGNTEAFF
TRBD1 | TRBJ2-1 | TRBV9 | few | TGTGCCAGCAGCTCAGGGGGCCAATACTACAATGAGCAGTTCTTC | CASSSGGQYYNEQFF
TRBD2 | TRBJ2-1 | TRBV6-4 | few | TGTGCCAGCAGTGGACTAGCGGGGGGTGAAGAGCAGTTCTTC | CASSGLAGGEEQFF
- | TRBJ1-2 | TRBV30 | - | TGTGCCTGGAGTCTAAGTTATGAGGGCTACACCTTC | CAWSLSYEGYTF
TRBD1 | TRBJ1-5 | TRBV28 | - | TGTGCCAGCAGTTCCAACAGGGGGCAGCCCCAGCATTTT | CASSSNRGQPQHF
TRBD1 | TRBJ1-5 | TRBV2 | - | TGTGCCAGCAGTGTGGGGGACAGTTTCAATCAGCCCCAGCATTTT | CASSVGDSFNQPQHF
- | TRBJ1-1 | TRBV5-6 | - | TGTGCCAGCAGCCGCGACCCTGCGGACACTGAAGCTTTCTTT | CASSRDPADTEAFF
TRBD1 | TRBJ1-5 | TRBV2 | - | TGTGCCAGCGGACAGGGAATCGTTAGCAATCAGCCCCAGCATTTT | CASGQGIVSNQPQHF
- | TRBJ1-1 | TRBV28 | - | TGTGCCAGCAGTACTACCGACGTGTCCCCTGAAGCTTTCTTT | CASSTTDVSPEAFF
TRBD1 | TRBJ1-5 | TRBV30 | once | TGTGCCTGGAGCCCGGGACAGGCAAATCAGCCCCAGCATTTT | CAWSPGQANQPQHF
- | TRBJ1-1 | TRBV18 | - | TGTGCCAGCTCACGGGGGGAGATCACTGAAGCTTTCTTT | CASSRGEITEAFF
TRBD2 | TRBJ2-5 | TRBV9 | - | TGTGCCAGCAGCGTAAGCGGGAGAGGGGAGACCCAGTACTTC | CASSVSGRGETQYF
- | TRBJ2-7 | TRBV28 | few | TGTGCCAGCACCACCTCGACGGGATTGCACGAGCAGTACTTC | CASTTSTGLHEQYF